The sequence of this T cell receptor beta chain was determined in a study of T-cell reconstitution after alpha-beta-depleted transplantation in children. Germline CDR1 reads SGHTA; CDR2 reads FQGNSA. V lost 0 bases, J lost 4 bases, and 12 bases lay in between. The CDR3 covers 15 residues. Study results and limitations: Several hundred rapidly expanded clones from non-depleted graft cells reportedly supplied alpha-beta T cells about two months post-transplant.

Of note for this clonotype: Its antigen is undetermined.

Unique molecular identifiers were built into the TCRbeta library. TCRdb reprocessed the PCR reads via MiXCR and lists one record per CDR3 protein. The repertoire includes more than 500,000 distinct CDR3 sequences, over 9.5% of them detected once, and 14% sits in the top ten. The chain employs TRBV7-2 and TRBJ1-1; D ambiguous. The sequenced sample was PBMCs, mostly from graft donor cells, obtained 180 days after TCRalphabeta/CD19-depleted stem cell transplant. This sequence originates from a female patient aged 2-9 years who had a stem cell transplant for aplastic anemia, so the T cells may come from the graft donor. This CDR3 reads CASSLAPGVSTEAFF. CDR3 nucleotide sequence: TGTGCCAGCAGCTTAGCGCCCGGGGTGAGCACTGAAGCTTTCTTT.